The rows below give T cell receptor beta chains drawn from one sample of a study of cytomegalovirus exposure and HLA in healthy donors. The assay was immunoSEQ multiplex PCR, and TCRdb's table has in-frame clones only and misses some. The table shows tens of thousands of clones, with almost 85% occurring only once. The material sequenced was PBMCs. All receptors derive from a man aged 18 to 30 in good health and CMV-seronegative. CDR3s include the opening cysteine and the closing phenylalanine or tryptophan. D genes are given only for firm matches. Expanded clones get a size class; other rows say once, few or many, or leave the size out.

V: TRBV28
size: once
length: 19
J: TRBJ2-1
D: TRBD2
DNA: TGTGCCAGCAGTTTAAGTGGTTGGGCTAGCGGGTCGCATGAGGATGAGCAGTTCTTC
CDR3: CASSLSGWASGSHEDEQFF

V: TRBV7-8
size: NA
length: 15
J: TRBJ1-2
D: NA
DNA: TGTGCCAGCAGTCCAGACAGGCAGCGGGGCTATGGCTACACCTTC
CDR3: CASSPDRQRGYGYTF

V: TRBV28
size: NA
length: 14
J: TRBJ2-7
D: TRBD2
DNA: TGTGCCAGCAGTTGGACTAGAGTGGGCTACGAGCAGTACTTC
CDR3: CASSWTRVGYEQYF

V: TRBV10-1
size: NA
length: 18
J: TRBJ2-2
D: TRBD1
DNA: TGCGCCAGCATTTCTCGAACCGGGACAGGGGGCTTGGACGGGGAGCTGTTTTTT
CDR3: CASISRTGTGGLDGELFF

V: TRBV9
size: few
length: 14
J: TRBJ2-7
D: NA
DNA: TGTGCCAGCAGCGCAACCGGGACAACTGGCGAGCAGTACTTC
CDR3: CASSATGTTGEQYF

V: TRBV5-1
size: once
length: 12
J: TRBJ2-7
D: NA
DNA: TGCGCCAGCAGCTTGGAAACTTACGAGCAGTACTTC
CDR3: CASSLETYEQYF

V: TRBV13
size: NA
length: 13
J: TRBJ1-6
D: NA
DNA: TGTGCCAGCAGCTTAGGCCTTGATTCACCCCTCCACTTT
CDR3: CASSLGLDSPLHF

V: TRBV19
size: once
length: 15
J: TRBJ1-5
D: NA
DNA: TGTGCCAGTAGTATGGCAGGGATCAGCAATCAGCCCCAGCATTTT
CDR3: CASSMAGISNQPQHF

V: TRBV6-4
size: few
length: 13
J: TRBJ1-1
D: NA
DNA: TGTGCCAGCAGTGCCTGGGACTCGGGTGAAGCTTTCTTT
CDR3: CASSAWDSGEAFF

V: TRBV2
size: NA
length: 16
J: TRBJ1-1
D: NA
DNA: TGTGCCAGCAGTGAGTTCTTCGGGGGGCAGAACACTGAAGCTTTCTTT
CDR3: CASSEFFGGQNTEAFF

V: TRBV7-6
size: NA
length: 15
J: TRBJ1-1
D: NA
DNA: TGTGCCAGCAGACAAACCACGGACACCAACACTGAAGCTTTCTTT
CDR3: CASRQTTDTNTEAFF

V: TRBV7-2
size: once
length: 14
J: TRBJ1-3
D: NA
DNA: TGTGCCAGCAGCATTGGACAGATCGGAAACACCATATATTTT
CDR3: CASSIGQIGNTIYF

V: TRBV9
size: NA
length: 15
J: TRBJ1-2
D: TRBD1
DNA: TGTGCCAGCAGTGCTAGGACAGGACAAGAGGCGGGCTACACCTTC
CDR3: CASSARTGQEAGYTF

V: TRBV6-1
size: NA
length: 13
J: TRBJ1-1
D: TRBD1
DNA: TGTGCCAGCAGGGACAGGGTGAACACTGAAGCTTTCTTT
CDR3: CASRDRVNTEAFF

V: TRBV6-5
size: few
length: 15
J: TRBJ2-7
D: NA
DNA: TGTGCCAGCAGTTACTCGAGTGGGAGTCAGGCCGAGCAGTACTTC
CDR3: CASSYSSGSQAEQYF

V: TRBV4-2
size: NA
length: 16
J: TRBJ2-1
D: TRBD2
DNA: TGTGCCAGCAGCCAAGATAGCGGGGGGGCCTACAATGAGCAGTTCTTC
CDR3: CASSQDSGGAYNEQFF

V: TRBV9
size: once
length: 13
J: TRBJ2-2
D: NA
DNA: TGTGCCAGCAGCGCCTTCCTAGGAAGGGAGCTGTTTTTT
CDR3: CASSAFLGRELFF

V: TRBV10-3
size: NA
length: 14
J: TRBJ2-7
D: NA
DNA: TGTGCCATCAGTGAGGGGGGGACGGGCTACGAGCAGTACTTC
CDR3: CAISEGGTGYEQYF

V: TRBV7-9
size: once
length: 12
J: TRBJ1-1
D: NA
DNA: TGTGCCAGCAGCTTAGGCGTAGTTGAAGCTTTCTTT
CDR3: CASSLGVVEAFF

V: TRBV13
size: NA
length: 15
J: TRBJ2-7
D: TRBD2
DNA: TGTGCCAGCAGCACCCGACTAGCGGTAGCCTACGAGCAGTACTTC
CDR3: CASSTRLAVAYEQYF

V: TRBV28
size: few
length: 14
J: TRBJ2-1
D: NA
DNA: TGTGCCAGCAGCGCAAGGGCGGGCTACAATGAGCAGTTCTTC
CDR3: CASSARAGYNEQFF

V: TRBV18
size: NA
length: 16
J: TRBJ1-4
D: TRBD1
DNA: TGTGCCAGCTCACCAGCTTTGGGACAGGGGTATGGAAAACTGTTTTTT
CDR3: CASSPALGQGYGKLFF

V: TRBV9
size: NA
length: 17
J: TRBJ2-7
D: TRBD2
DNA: TGTGCCAGCAGCCCCAAGGTGACTAGCGGGAGGGCCTACGAGCAGTACTTC
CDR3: CASSPKVTSGRAYEQYF

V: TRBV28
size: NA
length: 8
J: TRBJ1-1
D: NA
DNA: TGTGCCACCGGCGGAGCTTTCTTT
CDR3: CATGGAFF

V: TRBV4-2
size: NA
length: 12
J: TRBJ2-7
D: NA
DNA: TGTGCCAGCAGCCAAGAGGGCATCGAGCAGTACTTC
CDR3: CASSQEGIEQYF

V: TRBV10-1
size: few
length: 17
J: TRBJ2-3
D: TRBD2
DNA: TGCGCCAGCAGTGATGGTAGCGGGGGGGCAGGGGTAGATACGCAGTATTTT
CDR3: CASSDGSGGAGVDTQYF

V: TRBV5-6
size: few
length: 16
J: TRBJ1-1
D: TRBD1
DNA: TGTGCCAGCAGCGACGCTAGAGACAGGGTTGATACTGAAGCTTTCTTT
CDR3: CASSDARDRVDTEAFF

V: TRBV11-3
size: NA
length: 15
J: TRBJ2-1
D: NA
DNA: TGTGCCAGCAGCCTAGGGAGGGGGCGAGGCAATGAGCAGTTCTTC
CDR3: CASSLGRGRGNEQFF

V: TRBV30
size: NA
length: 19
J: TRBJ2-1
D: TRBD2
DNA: TGTGCCTGGAGTGGCCGGGTGAGGGAGGGCGCACGCTCCTACAATGAGCAGTTCTTC
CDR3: CAWSGRVREGARSYNEQFF

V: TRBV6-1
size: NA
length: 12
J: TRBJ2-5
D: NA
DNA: TGTGCCAGCAGTGAATTCGGGGACATTGGGTACTTC
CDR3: CASSEFGDIGYF

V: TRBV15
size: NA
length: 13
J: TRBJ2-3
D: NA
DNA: TGTGCCACCAGCGTGGGGCAGAAAGATACGCAGTATTTT
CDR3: CATSVGQKDTQYF

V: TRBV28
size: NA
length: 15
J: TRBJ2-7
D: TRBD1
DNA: TGTGCCAGCAGGCGAAGACAGGGTTCGAGGTACGAGCAGTACTTC
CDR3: CASRRRQGSRYEQYF

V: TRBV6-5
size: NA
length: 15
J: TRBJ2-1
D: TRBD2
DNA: TGTGCCAGCAGTTACCTAGCGGGAGTAAACAATGAGCAGTTCTTC
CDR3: CASSYLAGVNNEQFF

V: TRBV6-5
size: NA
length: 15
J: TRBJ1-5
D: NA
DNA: TGTGCCAGCAGCCTAGGGGACACACGCAATCAGCCCCAGCATTTT
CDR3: CASSLGDTRNQPQHF

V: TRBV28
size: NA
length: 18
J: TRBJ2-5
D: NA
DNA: TGTGCCAGCAGTTTTGGGTTTGGGACTGGCTTTTTGGGAGAGACCCAGTACTTC
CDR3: CASSFGFGTGFLGETQYF

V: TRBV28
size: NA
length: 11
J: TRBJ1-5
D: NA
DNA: TGTGCCAGCAGTTTGACAGAGCCCCAGCATTTT
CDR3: CASSLTEPQHF

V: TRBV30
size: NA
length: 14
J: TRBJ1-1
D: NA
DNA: TGTGCCTGGAGTGTAGAGGCTGATGTGGCTGAAGCTTTCTTT
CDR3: CAWSVEADVAEAFF

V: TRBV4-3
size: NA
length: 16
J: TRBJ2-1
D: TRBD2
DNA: TGCGCCAGCAGCCAAGATATAAGCGGGAGCAAGGGTGAGCAGTTCTTC
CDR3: CASSQDISGSKGEQFF

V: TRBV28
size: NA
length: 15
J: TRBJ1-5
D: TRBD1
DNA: TGTGCCAGCAGTACGGGACAGGGCTATAATCAGCCCCAGCATTTT
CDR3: CASSTGQGYNQPQHF

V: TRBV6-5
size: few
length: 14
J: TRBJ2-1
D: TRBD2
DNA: TGTGCCAGCAGTTCCCGTATAGCGGGCAATGAGCAGTTCTTC
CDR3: CASSSRIAGNEQFF